The clone carrying this T cell receptor beta chain was counted many times. The antigen is undetermined. Specified time point: pre-sensitization, week 0. Documented treatment: therapeutic diphenylcyclopropenone sensitization with weekly scalp DPC. Unfractionated whole blood yielded total RNA. TCRdb redid the calling of the RACE reads with MiXCR, one entry per CDR3 protein. The table lists 350,000 to 400,000 distinct CDR3 sequences, 4.5% to 6% of them singletons. This sample is part of a study of human T cells and chemical hapten exposure. Overall study results and limits: Positively correlated with patch test score were the counts of PT1 expanded TCRs.

The sequencing used whole blood, collected in connection with sensitization to the hapten diphenylcyclopropenone (DPC). The clonotype comes from a woman between 50 and 59 years old with alopecia areata. Some clones in this sample may be carry-over from other donors' samples.

The CDR3 reads CASTGQGSGQPQHF. The CDR3 bases are TGTGCCAGCACTGGACAAGGGAGCGGTCAGCCCCAGCATTTT. The chain couples TRBV28 to TRBJ1-5; D is possibly TRBD1 (5 bases). This CDR3 has 14 amino acids. Deletions cut 7 bases from V and 6 bases from J, with 16 bases between. Germline V gene sequence: CDR1 MDHEN, CDR2 SYDVKM.